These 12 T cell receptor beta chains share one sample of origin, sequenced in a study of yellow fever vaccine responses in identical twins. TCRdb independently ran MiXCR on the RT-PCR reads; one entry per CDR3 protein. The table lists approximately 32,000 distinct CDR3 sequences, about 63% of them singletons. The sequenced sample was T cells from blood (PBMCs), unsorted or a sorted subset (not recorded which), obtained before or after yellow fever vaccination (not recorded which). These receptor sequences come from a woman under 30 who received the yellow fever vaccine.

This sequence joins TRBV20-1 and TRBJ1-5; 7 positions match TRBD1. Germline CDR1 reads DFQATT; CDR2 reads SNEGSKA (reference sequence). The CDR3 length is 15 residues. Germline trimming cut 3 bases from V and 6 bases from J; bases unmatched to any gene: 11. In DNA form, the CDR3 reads TGCAGTGCTAGTTTCCCAGGGGGAGGAGTTCAGCCCCAGCATTTT. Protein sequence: CSASFPGGGVQPQHF.

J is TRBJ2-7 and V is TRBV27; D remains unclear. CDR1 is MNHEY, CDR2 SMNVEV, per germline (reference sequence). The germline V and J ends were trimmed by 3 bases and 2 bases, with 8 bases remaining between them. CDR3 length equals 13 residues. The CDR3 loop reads CASSLTDTYEQYF. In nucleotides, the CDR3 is TGTGCCAGCAGTTTGACTGATACCTACGAGCAGTACTTC.

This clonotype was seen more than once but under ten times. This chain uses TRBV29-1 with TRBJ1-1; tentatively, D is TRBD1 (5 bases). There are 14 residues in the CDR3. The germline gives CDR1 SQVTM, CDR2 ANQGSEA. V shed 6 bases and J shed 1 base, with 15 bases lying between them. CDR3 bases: TGCAGCGTCACCCGACAGCCTACGAACACTGAAGCTTTCTTT. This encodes CSVTRQPTNTEAFF. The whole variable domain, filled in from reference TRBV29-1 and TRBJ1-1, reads SAVISQKPSRDICQRGTSLTIQCQVDSQVTMMFWYRQQPGQSLTLIATANQGSEATYESGFVIDKFPISRPNLTFSTLTVSNMSPEDSSIYLCSVTRQPTNTEAFFGQGTRLTVV.

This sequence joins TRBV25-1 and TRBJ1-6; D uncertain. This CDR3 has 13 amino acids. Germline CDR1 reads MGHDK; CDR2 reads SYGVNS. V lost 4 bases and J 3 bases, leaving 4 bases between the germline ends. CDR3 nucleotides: TGTGCCAGCAGTGGGGGCTATAATTCACCCCTCCACTTT. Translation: CASSGGYNSPLHF.

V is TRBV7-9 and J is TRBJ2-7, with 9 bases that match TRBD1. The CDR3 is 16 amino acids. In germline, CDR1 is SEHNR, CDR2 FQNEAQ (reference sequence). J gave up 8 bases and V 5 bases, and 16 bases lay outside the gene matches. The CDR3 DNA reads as TGTGCCAGCAGCCCCCAACCGAGGGACAGGGAAAACAAGCAGTACTTC. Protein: CASSPQPRDRENKQYF.

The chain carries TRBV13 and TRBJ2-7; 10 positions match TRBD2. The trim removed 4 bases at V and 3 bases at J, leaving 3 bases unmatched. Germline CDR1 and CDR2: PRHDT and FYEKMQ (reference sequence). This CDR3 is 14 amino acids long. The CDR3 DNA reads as TGTGCCAGCAGCTCGTGGACTAGCGGCTACGAGCAGTACTTC. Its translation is CASSSWTSGYEQYF.

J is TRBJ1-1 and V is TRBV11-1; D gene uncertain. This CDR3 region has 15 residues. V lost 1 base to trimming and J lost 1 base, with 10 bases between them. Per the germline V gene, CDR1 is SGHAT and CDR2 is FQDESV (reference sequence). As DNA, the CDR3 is TGTGCCAGCAGCTTAGGTCCTAGAGGGAACACTGAAGCTTTCTTT. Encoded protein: CASSLGPRGNTEAFF. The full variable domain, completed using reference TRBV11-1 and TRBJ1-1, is EAEVAQSPRYKITEKSQAVAFWCDPISGHATLYWYRQILGQGPELLVQFQDESVVDDSQLPKDRFSAERLKGVDSTLKIQPAELGDSAMYLCASSLGPRGNTEAFFGQGTRLTVV.

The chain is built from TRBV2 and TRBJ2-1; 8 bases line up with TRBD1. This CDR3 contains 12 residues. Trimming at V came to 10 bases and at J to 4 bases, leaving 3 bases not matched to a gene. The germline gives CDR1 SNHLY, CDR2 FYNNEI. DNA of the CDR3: TGTGCCATTGACAGGGGTTACAATGAGCAGTTCTTC. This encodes CAIDRGYNEQFF.

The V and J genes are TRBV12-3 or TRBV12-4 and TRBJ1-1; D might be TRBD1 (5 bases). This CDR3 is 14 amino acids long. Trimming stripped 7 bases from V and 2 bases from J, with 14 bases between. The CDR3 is CASTPSGGNTEAFF. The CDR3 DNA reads TGTGCCAGCACCCCCAGCGGGGGAAACACTGAAGCTTTCTTT.

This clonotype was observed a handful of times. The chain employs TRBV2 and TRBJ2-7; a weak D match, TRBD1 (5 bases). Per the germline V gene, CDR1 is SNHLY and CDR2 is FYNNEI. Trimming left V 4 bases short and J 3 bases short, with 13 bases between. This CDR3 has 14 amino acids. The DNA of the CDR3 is TGTGCCAGCAGTGGGCAGGGATTGGGCTACGAGCAGTACGTC. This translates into CASSGQGLGYEQYV.

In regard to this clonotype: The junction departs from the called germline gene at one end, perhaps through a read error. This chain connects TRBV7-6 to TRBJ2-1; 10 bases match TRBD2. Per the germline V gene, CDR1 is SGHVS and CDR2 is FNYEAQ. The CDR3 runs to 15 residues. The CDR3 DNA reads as TGTGTCAGCAGCTTAGCTAGCGGGAGATTGGATGAGCAGTTCTTC. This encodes CVSSLASGRLDEQFF.

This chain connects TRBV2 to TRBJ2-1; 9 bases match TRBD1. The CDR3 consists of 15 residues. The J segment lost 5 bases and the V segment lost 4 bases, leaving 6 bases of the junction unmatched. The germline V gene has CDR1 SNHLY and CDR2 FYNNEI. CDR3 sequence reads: CASSGGTGLNNEQFF. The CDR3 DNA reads TGTGCCAGCAGTGGGGGGACAGGGCTTAACAATGAGCAGTTCTTC.